This T cell receptor beta chain was recorded in a study of blood T cell repertoires in COVID-19. Study summary: COVID-19 samples, acute and convalescent, were from the United States, Italy and Spain.

In the original processing: Amplification of reference gene primers provided the estimated nucleated cell counts. Produced via immunoSEQ multiplex PCR; TCRdb's table is partial and in-frame only. The D gene and trimming were derived from the DNA, and the V and J assignments and clone size from that table. The table has 90,000 or so clones, approximately 87% seen once. The CDR3 sequence is 17 residues long. Trimming pared 4 bases from V and 4 bases from J, leaving 20 bases between. CDR1 and CDR2 from the germline V gene are SGHTA and FQGNSA. Sequences were obtained from peripheral blood. V and J are TRBV7-2 and TRBJ1-3; unclear D gene. This TCR was sampled from a human donor in a cohort sampled during active COVID-19. The CDR3 region is CASSSLDVLREGNTIYF. The DNA for the CDR3 is TGTGCCAGCAGCTCCTTGGACGTCCTGCGGGAGGGAAACACCATATATTTT.